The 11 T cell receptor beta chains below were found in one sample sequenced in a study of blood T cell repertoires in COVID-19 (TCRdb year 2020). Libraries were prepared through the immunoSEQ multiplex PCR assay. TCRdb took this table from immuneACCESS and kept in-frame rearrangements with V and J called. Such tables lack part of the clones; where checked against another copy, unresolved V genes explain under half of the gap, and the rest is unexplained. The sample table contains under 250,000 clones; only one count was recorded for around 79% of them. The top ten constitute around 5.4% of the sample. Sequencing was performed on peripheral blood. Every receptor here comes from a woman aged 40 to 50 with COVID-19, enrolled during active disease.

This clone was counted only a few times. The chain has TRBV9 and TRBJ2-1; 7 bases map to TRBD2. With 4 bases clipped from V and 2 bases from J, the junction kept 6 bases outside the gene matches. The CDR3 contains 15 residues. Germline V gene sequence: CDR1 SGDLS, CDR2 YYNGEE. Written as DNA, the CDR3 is TGTGCCAGCAGCCTTACTAGCGTGGCCTACAATGAGCAGTTCTTC. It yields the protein CASSLTSVAYNEQFF.

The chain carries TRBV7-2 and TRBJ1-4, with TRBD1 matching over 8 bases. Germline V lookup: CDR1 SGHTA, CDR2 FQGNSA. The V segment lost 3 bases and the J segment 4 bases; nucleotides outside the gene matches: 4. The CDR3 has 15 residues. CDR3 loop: CASSFTGGLNEKLFF. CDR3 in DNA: TGTGCCAGCAGCTTTACAGGGGGGCTTAATGAAAAACTGTTTTTT.

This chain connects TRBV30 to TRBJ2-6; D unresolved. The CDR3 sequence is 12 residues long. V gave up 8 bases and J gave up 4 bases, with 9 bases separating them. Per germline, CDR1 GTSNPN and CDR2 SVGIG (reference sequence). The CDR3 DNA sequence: TGTGCCCACACCCTCGGGGCCAACGTCCTGACTTTC. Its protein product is CAHTLGANVLTF.

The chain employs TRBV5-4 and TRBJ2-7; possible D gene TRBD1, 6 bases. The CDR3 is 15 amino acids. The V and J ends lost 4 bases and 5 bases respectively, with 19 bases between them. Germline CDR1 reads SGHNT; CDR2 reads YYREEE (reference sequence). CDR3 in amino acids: CASSHPTSNRDEQYF. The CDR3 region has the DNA TGTGCCAGCAGCCATCCAACCTCTAACAGGGACGAGCAGTACTTC.

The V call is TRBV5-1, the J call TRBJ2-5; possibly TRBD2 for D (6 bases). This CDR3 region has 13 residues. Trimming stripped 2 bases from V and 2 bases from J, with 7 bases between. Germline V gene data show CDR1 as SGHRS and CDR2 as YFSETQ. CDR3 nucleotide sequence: TGCGCCAGCAGCTTTCGGGGGCAAGAGACCCAGTACTTC. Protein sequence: CASSFRGQETQYF. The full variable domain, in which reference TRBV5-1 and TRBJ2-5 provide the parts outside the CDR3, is KAGVTQTPRYLIKTRGQQVTLSCSPISGHRSVSWYQQTPGQGLQFLFEYFSETQRNKGNFPGRFSGRQFSNSRSEMNVSTLELGDSALYLCASSFRGQETQYFGPGTRLLVL.

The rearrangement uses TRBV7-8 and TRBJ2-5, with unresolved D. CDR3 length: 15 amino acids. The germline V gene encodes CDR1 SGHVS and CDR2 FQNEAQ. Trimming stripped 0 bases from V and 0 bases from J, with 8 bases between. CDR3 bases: TGTGCCAGCAGCTTAGCGGCTCCGTACCAAGAGACCCAGTACTTC. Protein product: CASSLAAPYQETQYF.

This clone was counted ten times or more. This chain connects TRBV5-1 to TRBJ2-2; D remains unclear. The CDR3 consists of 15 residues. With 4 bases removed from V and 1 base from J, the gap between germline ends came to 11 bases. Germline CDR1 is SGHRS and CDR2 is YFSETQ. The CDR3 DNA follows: TGCGCCAGCAGCCCGCGAGCGCAGAACACCGGGGAGCTGTTTTTT. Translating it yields CASSPRAQNTGELFF.

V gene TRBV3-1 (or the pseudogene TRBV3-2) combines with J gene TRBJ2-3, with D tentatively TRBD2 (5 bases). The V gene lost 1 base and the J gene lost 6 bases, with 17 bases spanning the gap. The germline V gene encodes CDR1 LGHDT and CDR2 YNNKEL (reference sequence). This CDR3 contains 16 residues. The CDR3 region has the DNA TGTGCCAGCAGCCAAGCTGGGCACGGGGTGGGCGATACGCAGTATTTT. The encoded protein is CASSQAGHGVGDTQYF.

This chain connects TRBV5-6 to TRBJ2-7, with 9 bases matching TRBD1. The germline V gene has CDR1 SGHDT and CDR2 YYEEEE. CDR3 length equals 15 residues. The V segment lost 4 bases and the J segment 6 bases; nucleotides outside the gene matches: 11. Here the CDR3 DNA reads TGTGCCAGCAGCAGAACCGGGACAGGGAGGGGCGAGCAGTACTTC. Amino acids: CASSRTGTGRGEQYF.

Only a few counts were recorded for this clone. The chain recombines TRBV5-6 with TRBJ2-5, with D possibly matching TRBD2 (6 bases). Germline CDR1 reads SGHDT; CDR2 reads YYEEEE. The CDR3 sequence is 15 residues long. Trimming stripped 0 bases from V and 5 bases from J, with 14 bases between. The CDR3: CASSLDWGGGETQYF. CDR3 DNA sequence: TGTGCCAGCAGCTTGGATTGGGGAGGAGGGGAGACCCAGTACTTC.

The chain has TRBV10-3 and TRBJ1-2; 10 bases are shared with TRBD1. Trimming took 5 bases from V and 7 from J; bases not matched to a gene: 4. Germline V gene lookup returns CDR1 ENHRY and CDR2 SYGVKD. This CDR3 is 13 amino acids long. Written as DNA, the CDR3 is TGTGCCATCAGTTTAGGGACAGGGGCTGGCTACACCTTC. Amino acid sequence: CAISLGTGAGYTF.